Sequencing of this T cell receptor (beta chain) was carried out in a study of beta chain features in type 1 diabetes. Study-level background: Across all samples, 100 million to 130 million sorted cells were examined.

This clone was picked up a small number of times. Its antigen is unknown. As every portion of the isolated RNA was reverse transcribed, the sequencing read expressed TCRB transcripts. Produced via immunoSEQ multiplex PCR; TCRdb's table is partial and in-frame only. The data contain fewer than 300,000 clones, approximately 11% of them singletons. From germline, CDR1 is SGHRS and CDR2 YFSETQ. V shed 1 base and J 2 bases; nucleotides not matched to a gene: 4. The CDR3 loop spans 15 amino acids. The study's findings and limits: Significant though moderate, a shortening of TCRB CDR3s appeared in all four CD4+ subsets of Type 1 diabetes patients. Comparison showed that naive, central memory and Treg TCRB repertoires appeared more similar among patients than among healthy donors. Resolution of whether HLA type affects TCRB rearrangement was not achieved here.

Sorted CD4+ subsets: naive, central memory, regulatory, stem cell-like memory (CD45RO/CCR7/CD25/CD127/CD95/CD27 panel). The chain uses TRBV5-1 and TRBJ2-3; 7 nucleotides agree with TRBD1. The sequencing sample was made of naive CD4+ T cells from blood. The sequence was obtained from a man aged 30-40 years with type 1 diabetes. Written as DNA, the CDR3 is TGCGCCAGCAGCTTGACCGGGACAGACACAGATACGCAGTATTTT. The encoded protein is CASSLTGTDTDTQYF.